Here is one T cell receptor (beta chain) with its context. The antigen remains unidentified. Unique molecular identifiers were built into the TCRbeta library. One entry per CDR3 protein results from TCRdb running MiXCR on the PCR reads. Of approximately 400,000 distinct CDR3 sequences listed, about 16% are singletons. The data stem from a study of T-cell reconstitution after alpha-beta-depleted transplantation in children. Findings and limits, study-wide: Reportedly, only several hundred clones from non-depleted graft cells drove alpha-beta T-cell counts at about two months. Recipient T cells and thymic progenitors that survived were the source of the high TCRbeta diversity seen at day 60 in some patients. At one year after transplant, newly produced T cells mostly accounted for T-cell counts and diversity.

The material sequenced was PBMCs, mostly from graft donor cells, taken 360 days after TCRalphabeta/CD19-depleted stem cell transplant. The sequence was obtained from a boy under two years old who had a stem cell transplant for Wiskott-Aldrich syndrome, so the T cells may come from the graft donor.

In DNA form, the CDR3 reads TGTGCCAGCAGCCTCATTCCGACCCGAGTCCTGTACAATGAGCAGTTCTTC. Its protein is CASSLIPTRVLYNEQFF. The V and J genes are TRBV7-6 and TRBJ2-1; D not certain. CDR3 size: 17 residues. Deletions cut 5 bases from V and 4 bases from J, with 21 bases between. Germline CDR1 SGHVS, CDR2 FNYEAQ.